This is a list of T cell receptor beta chains from one sample in a study of Ad26.COV2.S vaccination and SARS-CoV-2 variants. Produced via immunoSEQ multiplex PCR; TCRdb's table is partial and in-frame only. This sample yields over 300,000 clones, of which about four fifths are seen a single time; around 7.3% belongs to the top ten. Sequenced material: peripheral blood, taken in a trial of Ad26.COV2.S vaccine versus placebo. The receptors stem from a person between 18 and 60 years old who received the Ad26.COV2.S COVID-19 vaccine or a placebo. The CDR3 runs from the conserved cysteine through the conserved F or W. D genes are given only for firm matches. Part of the rows lack a size; the others show once, few, many or a class for expanded clones.

clone_size | d_call | j_call | v_call | cdr3_nt | cdr3_aa
. | TRBD2 | TRBJ2-5 | TRBV5-1 | TGCGCCAGCAGCTTAATGGCAGCGGGAGCGCCCCAGTACTTC | CASSLMAAGAPQYF
. | . | TRBJ1-5 | TRBV6-1 | TGTGCCAGCAGTGAACCGCTCGGGTTGACCCAGCATTTT | CASSEPLGLTQHF
. | TRBD1 | TRBJ2-3 | TRBV3-1/TRBV3-2 | TGTGCCAGCAGCCACCGGGGGACAGGGGCGCGGGATACGCAGTATTTT | CASSHRGTGARDTQYF
. | . | TRBJ1-1 | TRBV5-6 | TGTGCCAGCAGCCGGCGGGAGCCTGAAGCTTTCTTT | CASSRREPEAFF
once | . | TRBJ1-6 | TRBV24-1 | TGTGCCACCAGTGATTTTGCGCTGGGACCAACATATAATTCACCCCTCCACTTT | CATSDFALGPTYNSPLHF
. | TRBD2 | TRBJ2-5 | TRBV6-1 | TGTGCCAGCAGTGAACTCCCGGCTACAACTAGCGGGAGACTAAAGACCCAGTACTTC | CASSELPATTSGRLKTQYF
. | TRBD2 | TRBJ2-2 | TRBV9 | TGTGCCAGCAGCGCAAAGGGGCGGGAGCGGGACACCGGGGAGCTGTTTTTT | CASSAKGRERDTGELFF
. | TRBD1 | TRBJ1-2 | TRBV18 | TGTGCCAGCTCACCTTCGGACAGGGGATTAAACTATGGCTACACCTTC | CASSPSDRGLNYGYTF
. | . | TRBJ2-1 | TRBV18 | TGTGCCAGCTCACCACAGGCAGGGAGCTACAATGAGCAGTTCTTC | CASSPQAGSYNEQFF
many | . | TRBJ1-6 | TRBV6-6 | TGTGCCGGCGGCCTAGGCCCCCTCCACTTT | CAGGLGPLHF
. | . | TRBJ2-2 | TRBV5-1 | TGCGCCAGCAGCTTGGCTCAGGGGCTAGGGGAGCTGTTTTTT | CASSLAQGLGELFF
. | . | TRBJ1-4 | TRBV27 | TGTGCCAGCAGTTATCGGTGGGGCGGAGATGAAAAACTGTTTTTT | CASSYRWGGDEKLFF
. | TRBD1 | TRBJ2-1 | TRBV19 | TGTGCCAGTAGTATCCCCGGGACAGATTACAATGAGCAGTTCTTC | CASSIPGTDYNEQFF
. | TRBD1 | TRBJ2-7 | TRBV6-5 | TGTGCCAGCAGGGAGACAGGGCCCTACGAGCAGTACTTC | CASRETGPYEQYF
. | TRBD2 | TRBJ2-2 | TRBV19 | TGTGCCAGACCCGGGTGGGAGGGGAACACCGGGGAGCTGTTTTTT | CARPGWEGNTGELFF
. | . | TRBJ1-4 | TRBV5-8 | TGTGCCAGCAGTTCGGCAGGGTTGGGGAATGAAAAACTGTTTTTT | CASSSAGLGNEKLFF
once | . | TRBJ1-4 | TRBV25-1 | TGTGCCAGCAGTAAGAAGGACCACATAGATGAGGCGAATGAAAAACTGTTTTTT | CASSKKDHIDEANEKLFF
. | . | TRBJ2-7 | TRBV5-6 | TGTGCCAGCAGCTATGAGGCCGGGGAATTCTACGAGCAGTACTTC | CASSYEAGEFYEQYF
. | . | TRBJ2-1 | TRBV15 | TGTGCCACCAGCAGAGATAAGGTAGATGGGCGAGAGCAGTTCTTC | CATSRDKVDGREQFF